The TCR beta chain described here comes from a study of shared clonotypes between healthy human individuals. Across the study: The plates for each donor numbered three CD4 naive, three CD4 memory, two CD8 naive and one CD8 memory. Findings and caveats of the study: Naive CD4 clonotypes overlapped across a few donors at around 4.7%.

The germline V gene encodes CDR1 SGHNT and CDR2 YYREEE (reference sequence). Trimming stripped 1 base from V and 9 bases from J, with 23 bases between. The CDR3 extends over 17 amino acids. Naivety among CD8 cells was defined by CD45RO negativity and positive CCR7 selection, thereby excluding terminally differentiated effector memory CD45RA+ cells. This clone was seen just once. The antigen is not known. DNA at 200 ng, approximately 30,000 T cell genomes, went into sorted-subset replicate PCRs. Assay used: immunoSEQ multiplex PCR; TCRdb lists only in-frame clones, some missing. The profile shows roughly 600,000 clones, 98% of them singletons.

V gene TRBV5-4 combines with J gene TRBJ2-1, with D possibly TRBD2 on 6 matching bases. Sequencing was done on a sample of naive CD8+ T cells sorted from blood. The source of this sequence is a man younger than 45 in good health. The CDR3 DNA reads as TGTGCCAGCAGCTTGTTGGGAACGAACGGAGGGTATAGTGAGCAGTTCTTC. Its protein is CASSLLGTNGGYSEQFF. Full variable domain (remainder filled in from reference TRBV5-4 and TRBJ2-1): ETGVTQSPTHLIKTRGQQVTLRCSSQSGHNTVSWYQQALGQGPQFIFQYYREEENGRGNFPPRFSGLQFPNYSSELNVNALELDDSALYLCASSLLGTNGGYSEQFFGPGTRLTVL.